These 20 T cell receptor beta chains share one sample of origin, sequenced in a study of PD-1 blockade in classical Hodgkin lymphoma. TCRdb's copy holds only in-frame clones and misses some; the assay was immunoSEQ multiplex PCR. The sample includes roughly 7,500 clones, 45% to 70% of them seen just once. Documented time point: cycle 4 day 1 (C4D1), after less than seven weeks of nivolumab. Every single patient, without exception, relapsed after autologous stem cell transplantation, and brentuximab vedotin exposure varied. CD8+ T cells were isolated from thawed PBMCs by magnetic negative selection. The sequencing here drew on CD8+ T cells from blood, taken before the fourth cycle of nivolumab. These receptors were taken from a human donor with classical Hodgkin lymphoma.

By share of the sample, this clone is medium-sized (0.01 to 0.1%). The chain uses TRBV4-2 and TRBJ2-4; the D is unclear. The CDR3 length is 15 residues. Trimming removed 0 bases from V and 0 bases from J, with 6 bases in between. CDR1 is LGHNA and CDR2 is YNFKEQ in the germline V gene. The CDR3 DNA follows: TGTGCCAGCAGCCAAGACCGGCTAGCCAAAAACATTCAGTACTTC. Encoded protein: CASSQDRLAKNIQYF.

This sequence joins TRBV11-2 and TRBJ2-3, with D maybe TRBD1 (6 bases). CDR1 is SGHAT and CDR2 is FQNNGV in the germline V gene. This CDR3 spans 17 amino acids. V was pared by 1 base and J by 2 bases, with 16 bases between. CDR3 DNA sequence: TGTGCCAGCAGCTTAGTCCCGCCGGGACACCTCACAGATACGCAGTATTTT. The encoded protein is CASSLVPPGHLTDTQYF.

To note about this clone: It is unclear where the CDR3 begins or ends on the DNA, so no DNA is shown, and the CDR3 is as TCRdb lists it. The chain has TRBV7-2 and TRBJ1-2; the table's D call of TRBD1 was not tested on the DNA. Germline-derived CDR1 and CDR2 are SGHTA and FQGNSA. The CDR3 totals 16 residues, both ends included. This CDR3 reads CASSFGPGQDLEGYTF.

The chain employs TRBV29-1 and TRBJ2-1; TRBD2 aligns across 7 bases. The junction had 2 bases not matched to a gene; V was cut back by 0 bases and J by 3 bases. Per germline, CDR1 SQVTM and CDR2 ANQGSEA. The CDR3 is made up of 14 amino acids. The CDR3 sequence is CSVEDRDYYNEQFF. CDR3 in DNA: TGCAGCGTTGAAGATCGGGACTACTACAATGAGCAGTTCTTC.

The chain links TRBV6-6 to TRBJ2-1; the match to TRBD2 covers 8 bases. The CDR3 is 14 amino acids. J lost 5 bases, V lost 6 bases, and 6 bases had no gene match. Per germline, CDR1 MNHNY and CDR2 SVGAGI (reference sequence). In nucleotides, the CDR3 is TGTGCCAGCAGCCTAAGCGGGAGTCACAATGAGCAGTTCTTC. It translates to CASSLSGSHNEQFF.

The chain uses TRBV30 and TRBJ2-2; TRBD2 aligns across 8 bases. CDR3 size: 15 residues. Germline V gene lookup returns CDR1 GTSNPN and CDR2 SVGIG (reference sequence). Unmatched junction bases numbered 3, after V lost 1 base and J lost 2 bases. CDR3 loop: CAWSGLAINTGELFF. CDR3 DNA sequence: TGTGCCTGGAGTGGACTAGCGATTAACACCGGGGAGCTGTTTTTT. Variable domain in full (rest from reference TRBV30 and TRBJ2-2): SQTIHQWPATLVQPVGSPLSLECTVEGTSNPNLYWYRQAAGRGLQLLFYSVGIGQISSEVPQNLSASRPQDRQFILSSKKLLLSDSGFYLCAWSGLAINTGELFFGEGSRLTVL.

DNA of the CDR3: TGTGCCAGCAGCCCCCCTAGCGGGAGGGCCTACGAGCAGTACTTC. It specifies CASSPPSGRAYEQYF. This sequence joins TRBV28 and TRBJ2-7, with 12 positions matching TRBD2. The CDR3 spans 15 residues. CDR1 is MDHEN, CDR2 SYDVKM, per germline. V trimming: 6 bases; J trimming: 2 bases; junction bases outside the gene matches: 5.

The V gene is TRBV28, the J gene TRBJ2-7; unclear D gene. CDR1 and CDR2 (germline): MDHEN, SYDVKM. Trimming pared 1 base from V and 3 bases from J, leaving 10 bases between. The CDR3 runs 14 residues. As DNA, the CDR3 is TGTGCCAGCAGTTTATTGGTCGGCAGCTACGAGCAGTACTTC. As protein: CASSLLVGSYEQYF.

This clone has just a few counts. CDR3 nucleotides: TGTGCCAGCAGCCCGGCAGGGGAGGCCGATACGCAGTATTTT. This codes for CASSPAGEADTQYF. The V call is TRBV13, the J call TRBJ2-3; the D call may be TRBD1 or TRBD2 (6 bases each). Looked up from germline, CDR1 is PRHDT and CDR2 is FYEKMQ (reference sequence). Trimming left V 5 bases short and J 6 bases short, with 15 bases between. CDR3 length equals 14 residues.

The sample holds one count of this clone. The V gene is TRBV29-1, the J gene TRBJ2-5; TRBD2 is a possible D gene (5 bases). TRBJ2-7 matches the DNA end more closely, so the J call is doubtful. This CDR3 has 12 amino acids. CDR1 and CDR2 (germline): SQVTM, ANQGSEA. CDR3 nucleotides: TGCAGCGCCGTACGGGGTTCCTACGAGCAGTACTTC. Residues: CSAVRGSYEQYF.

This rearrangement joins TRBV13 to TRBJ2-7; 7 bases fit TRBD1. The CDR3 runs 13 residues. V lost 6 bases and J lost 4; bases outside the gene matches: 6. CDR1 and CDR2 from the germline V gene are PRHDT and FYEKMQ (reference sequence). The CDR3 reads CASRGDSPYEQYF. CDR3 in DNA: TGTGCCAGCAGGGGGGACAGCCCTTACGAGCAGTACTTC.

In this sample, this clone turned up a few times. The chain is built from TRBV2 and TRBJ2-3, with D perhaps matching TRBD1 (6 bases). Per germline, CDR1 SNHLY and CDR2 FYNNEI. V lost 9 bases to trimming and J lost 0 bases, with 19 bases between them. The length of the CDR3 is 16 residues. The CDR3 reads CARTFEGGESTDTQYF. In nucleotides, the CDR3 is TGTGCCAGGACCTTCGAAGGGGGTGAGAGCACAGATACGCAGTATTTT.

The chain joins TRBV25-1 to TRBJ2-7, with D maybe TRBD1 (5 bases). Germline V lookup: CDR1 MGHDK, CDR2 SYGVNS. V lost 2 bases and J lost 0, with 8 bases in between. CDR3 length: 14 residues. This CDR3 is CASSEVDSSYEQYF. In DNA form, the CDR3 reads TGTGCCAGCAGTGAAGTTGACAGCTCCTACGAGCAGTACTTC.

This clone has a handful of counts. V usage is TRBV4-1 and J usage is TRBJ1-2, with TRBD1 matching 9 bases. There are 16 residues in the CDR3. Looked up from germline, CDR1 is MGHRA and CDR2 is YSYEKL. J was trimmed by 8 bases and V by 6 bases; bases with no gene match: 16. The CDR3 DNA follows: TGCGCCAGCAGTCAATATGGTCGACAGGGGGAAGAAGGCTACACCTTC. This gives the protein CASSQYGRQGEEGYTF.

The V gene is TRBV19, the J gene TRBJ1-5, with TRBD1 matching 7 bases. The CDR3 covers 19 residues. The J segment lost 0 bases and the V segment lost 2 bases, leaving 13 bases of the junction unmatched. The germline gives CDR1 LNHDA, CDR2 SQIVND (reference sequence). CDR3 sequence (DNA): TGTGCCAGTAGTATACGAACAGGGGCCCTGGGCTTTAGCAATCAGCCCCAGCATTTT. It yields the protein CASSIRTGALGFSNQPQHF.

This clone was counted between two and nine times. The chain carries TRBV6-1 and TRBJ2-2; 7 bases match TRBD2. Losses at the gene ends were 7 bases for V and 6 bases for J; bases not matched to a gene: 11. CDR1 MNHNS and CDR2 SASEGT come from the germline V gene. The CDR3 extends over 15 amino acids. The CDR3 loop reads CASTRGRKEAGELFF. The CDR3 region has the DNA TGTGCCAGCACGCGCGGGAGAAAGGAAGCCGGGGAGCTGTTTTTT.

The chain combines TRBV19 with TRBJ1-1; no reliable D call. CDR1 is LNHDA, CDR2 SQIVND, per germline (reference sequence). The CDR3 spans 13 residues. Trimming cost V 4 bases and J 9 bases, with 15 bases left between them. The CDR3 loop reads CASSNFESQKAFF. CDR3 nucleotides: TGTGCCAGTAGTAATTTCGAATCACAGAAAGCTTTCTTT.

This clone was picked up one time. The chain links TRBV7-9 to TRBJ1-5; no clear D. The CDR3 covers 14 residues. Trimming shortened V by 5 bases and J by 4 bases, and 12 bases separated the two germline ends. From germline, CDR1 is SEHNR and CDR2 FQNEAQ (reference sequence). The chain's CDR3 is CASSPGNKNQPQHF. The CDR3 bases are TGTGCCAGCAGCCCCGGGAACAAAAATCAGCCCCAGCATTTT.

V usage is TRBV11-3 and J usage is TRBJ2-1, with TRBD2 matching 10 bases. The CDR3 sequence is 13 residues long. Germline V gene sequence: CDR1 SGHNT, CDR2 YENEEA. V shed 5 bases and J 7 bases; nucleotides not matched to a gene: 2. The CDR3 loop is CASSPGLANEQFF. CDR3 in DNA: TGTGCCAGCAGCCCGGGACTAGCGAATGAGCAGTTCTTC.

The CDR3 here is CASGTSGFNEQFF. CDR3 bases: TGTGCCAGCGGGACTAGCGGGTTCAATGAGCAGTTCTTC. This chain links TRBV19 with TRBJ2-1, with 12 bases matching TRBD2. After removal of 9 bases from V and 6 bases from J, the junction contained 3 bases not matched to a gene. This CDR3 is built from 13 residues. Germline V CDR1 and CDR2: LNHDA, SQIVND (reference sequence).